These T cell receptor beta chains were read from a single sample in a study of OX40 agonist ivuxolimab in advanced cancers. The repertoire was sequenced with immunoSEQ multiplex PCR; TCRdb's copy has only in-frame clones and lacks some. The sample includes tens of thousands of clones, 75% to 85% of them seen just once. Sequenced here: CD4+ or CD8+ T cells sorted from blood, sampled in a trial of the OX40 agonist ivuxolimab. The receptor set was obtained from an adult with an advanced solid tumor such as melanoma, head and neck, liver or kidney cancer. CDR3s include the opening cysteine and the closing phenylalanine or tryptophan. D genes are given only for firm matches. Rows may omit the clone size; those that give it use once, few, many or a size class.

v_call,cdr3_length,j_call,clone_size,d_call,cdr3_nt,cdr3_aa
TRBV2,10,TRBJ2-7,.,.,TGTGCCAGTAGGAGCTACGAGCAGTACTTC,CASRSYEQYF
TRBV4-3,17,TRBJ2-7,.,TRBD1,TGCGCCAGCAGCCAAGAAATGGGGACAGGGCGAATAGGGGAGCAGCACTTC,CASSQEMGTGRIGEQHF
TRBV6-1,12,TRBJ2-7,.,.,TGTGCCAGCGGGGGGACGGTCTACGAGCAGTACTTC,CASGGTVYEQYF
TRBV6-1,14,TRBJ2-1,.,.,TGTGCCAGCAAAACAGGGCCACAGTGGGATGAGCAGTTCTTC,CASKTGPQWDEQFF
TRBV5-6,13,TRBJ2-1,.,.,TGTGCCAGCAGCTTGGTAGTTCTCAATGAGCAGTTCTTC,CASSLVVLNEQFF
TRBV7-7,17,TRBJ2-7,.,.,TGTGCCAGCAGCTTAGCGCCATCGGGACCCCTAAGCTACGAGCAGTACTTC,CASSLAPSGPLSYEQYF
TRBV9,16,TRBJ1-3,once,TRBD1,TGTGCCAGCAGCCCAAGCCCAGGGGGCTCTGGAAACACCATATATTTT,CASSPSPGGSGNTIYF
TRBV27,14,TRBJ1-5,.,.,TGTGCCAGCAGGAATTTGGAGGGGAATCAGCCCCAGCATTTT,CASRNLEGNQPQHF
TRBV11-2,16,TRBJ2-1,.,TRBD2,TGTGCCAGCAGCAGCCGGACGCGGGGGGATTGGAATGAGCAGTTCTTC,CASSSRTRGDWNEQFF
TRBV7-2,16,TRBJ1-5,.,.,TGTGCCAGCAGCTTAGGGGGGGTAAGGAGCAATCAGCCCCAGCATTTT,CASSLGGVRSNQPQHF
TRBV7-3,14,TRBJ1-1,.,.,TGTGCCAGCAGCGCAGGGGTAGGCGACACTGAAGCTTTCTTT,CASSAGVGDTEAFF